The clone carrying this TCR beta chain occurred a few times. What it recognizes is unknown. One heparinised draw of blood, averaging roughly 110 mL, came from each donor. Researchers reported sorting CD4+ naive, central memory, regulatory and stem cell-like memory cells via CD45RO/CCR7/CD25/CD127/CD95/CD27. Every isolated RNA sample was fully reverse transcribed, so sequencing captured expressed TCRB transcripts. Clones were sequenced by immunoSEQ multiplex PCR, and TCRdb holds only the in-frame ones, with some missing. The sample has hundreds of thousands of clones; about 11% are singletons. The data are from a study of beta chain features in type 1 diabetes. Overall study context: Healthy donors and patients had similar age, gender and cell yields. General study findings and limits: Shorter TCRB CDR3s, moderately but significantly so, marked every one of the four CD4+ subsets in Type 1 diabetes patients. PCR could preferentially amplify shorter templates, alike in patients and controls.

CDR3 size: 12 residues. Trimming shortened V by 8 bases and J by 10 bases, and 12 bases separated the two germline ends. CDR1 is LGHNA and CDR2 is YNFKEQ in the germline V gene. Sequenced input: naive CD4+ T cells from blood. The receptor comes from a man aged 25-45 years with type 1 diabetes. The chain recombines TRBV4-2 with TRBJ1-6, with D tentatively TRBD1 (5 bases). The CDR3 DNA reads TGTGCCAGCGACAGTATGGAGTCACCCCTCCACTTT. This codes for CASDSMESPLHF.